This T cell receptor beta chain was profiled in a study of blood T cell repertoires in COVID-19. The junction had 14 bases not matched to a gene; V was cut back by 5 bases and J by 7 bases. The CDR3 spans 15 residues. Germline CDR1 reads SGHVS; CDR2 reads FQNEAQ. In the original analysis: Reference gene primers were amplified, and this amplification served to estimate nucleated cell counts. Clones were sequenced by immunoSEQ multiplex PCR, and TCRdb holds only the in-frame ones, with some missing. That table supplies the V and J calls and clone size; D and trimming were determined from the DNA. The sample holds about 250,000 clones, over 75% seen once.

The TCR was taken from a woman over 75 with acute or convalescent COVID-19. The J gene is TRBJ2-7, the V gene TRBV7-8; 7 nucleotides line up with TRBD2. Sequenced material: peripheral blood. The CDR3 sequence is CASSPSGLGSLEQYF. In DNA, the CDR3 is TGTGCCAGCAGCCCCTCCGGACTAGGTTCTTTAGAGCAGTACTTC.